The clone carrying this T cell receptor beta chain showed up just a few times. The data stem from a study of early T cells in non-severe SARS-CoV-2 infection. TCRdb reprocessed the 5' RACE reads via MiXCR and lists one record per CDR3 protein. This table has 30,000 to 45,000 distinct CDR3 sequences, about 3.8% appearing once. The sequenced sample consisted of whole blood. The receptor's source is an adult who was a healthcare worker with PCR-confirmed SARS-CoV-2 infection or an uninfected control (not recorded which).

Here the CDR3 reads CASSLVSRNDEQFF. The CDR3 DNA sequence: TGTGCCAGCAGCTTAGTGAGTAGGAACGATGAGCAGTTCTTC. V usage is TRBV7-2 and J usage is TRBJ2-1; no reliable D call. From germline, CDR1 is SGHTA and CDR2 FQGNSA. This CDR3 contains 14 residues. V was pared by 1 base and J by 8 bases, with 12 bases between.